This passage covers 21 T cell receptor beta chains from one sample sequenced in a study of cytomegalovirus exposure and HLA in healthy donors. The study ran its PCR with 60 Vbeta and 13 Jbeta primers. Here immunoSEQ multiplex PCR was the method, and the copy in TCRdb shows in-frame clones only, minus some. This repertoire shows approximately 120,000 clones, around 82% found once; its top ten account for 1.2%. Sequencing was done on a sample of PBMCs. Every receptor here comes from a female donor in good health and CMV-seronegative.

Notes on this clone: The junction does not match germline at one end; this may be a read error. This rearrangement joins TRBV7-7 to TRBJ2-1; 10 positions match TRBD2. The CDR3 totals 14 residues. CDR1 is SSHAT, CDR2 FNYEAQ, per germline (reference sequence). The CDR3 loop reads CASSLLAGTPEQFF. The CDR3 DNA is TGTGCTAGCAGCTTACTAGCGGGGACACCTGAGCAGTTCTTC.

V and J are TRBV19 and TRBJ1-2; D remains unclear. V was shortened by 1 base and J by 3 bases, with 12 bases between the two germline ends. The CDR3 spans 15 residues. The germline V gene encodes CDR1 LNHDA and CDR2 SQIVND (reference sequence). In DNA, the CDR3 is TGTGCCAGTAGTATAGGGCACCCCCTGGACTATGGCTACACCTTC. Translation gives CASSIGHPLDYGYTF.

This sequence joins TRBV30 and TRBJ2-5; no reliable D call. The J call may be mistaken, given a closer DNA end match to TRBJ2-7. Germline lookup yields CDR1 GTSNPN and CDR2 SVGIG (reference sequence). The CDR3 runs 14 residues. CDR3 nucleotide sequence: TGTGCCTGGAGTGTATTAACGAGCTCCTACGAGCAGTACTTC. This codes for CAWSVLTSSYEQYF.

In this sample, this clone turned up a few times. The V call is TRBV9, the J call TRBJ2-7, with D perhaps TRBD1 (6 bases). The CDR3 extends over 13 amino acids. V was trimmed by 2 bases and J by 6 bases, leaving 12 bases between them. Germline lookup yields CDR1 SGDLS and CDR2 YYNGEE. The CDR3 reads CASSVHTGTEQYF. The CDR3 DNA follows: TGTGCCAGCAGCGTTCACACAGGGACCGAGCAGTACTTC.

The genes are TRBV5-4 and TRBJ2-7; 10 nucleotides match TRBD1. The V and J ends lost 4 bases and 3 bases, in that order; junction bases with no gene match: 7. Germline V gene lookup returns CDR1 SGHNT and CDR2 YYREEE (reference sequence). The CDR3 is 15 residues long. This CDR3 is CASSVPGQGYYEQYF. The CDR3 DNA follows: TGTGCCAGCAGCGTGCCGGGACAGGGGTACTACGAGCAGTACTTC.

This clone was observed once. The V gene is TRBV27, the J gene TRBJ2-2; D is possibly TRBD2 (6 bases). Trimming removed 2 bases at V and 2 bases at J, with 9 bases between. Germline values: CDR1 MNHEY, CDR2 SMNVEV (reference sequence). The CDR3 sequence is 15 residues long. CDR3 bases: TGTGCCAGCAGTTTACAGCGGGCAAACACCGGGGAGCTGTTTTTT. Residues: CASSLQRANTGELFF.

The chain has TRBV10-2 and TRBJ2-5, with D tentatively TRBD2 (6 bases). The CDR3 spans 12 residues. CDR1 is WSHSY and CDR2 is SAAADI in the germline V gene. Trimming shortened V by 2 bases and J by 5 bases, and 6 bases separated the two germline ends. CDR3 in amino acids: CASSEGGETQYF. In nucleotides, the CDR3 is TGCGCCAGCAGTGAGGGAGGGGAGACCCAGTACTTC.

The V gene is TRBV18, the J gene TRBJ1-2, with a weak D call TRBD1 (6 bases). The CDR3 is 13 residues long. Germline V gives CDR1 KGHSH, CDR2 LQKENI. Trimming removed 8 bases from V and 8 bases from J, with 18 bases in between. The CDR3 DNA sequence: TGTGCCAGCCAAGGAACAGGGTCGGGCGGCTACACCTTC. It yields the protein CASQGTGSGGYTF.

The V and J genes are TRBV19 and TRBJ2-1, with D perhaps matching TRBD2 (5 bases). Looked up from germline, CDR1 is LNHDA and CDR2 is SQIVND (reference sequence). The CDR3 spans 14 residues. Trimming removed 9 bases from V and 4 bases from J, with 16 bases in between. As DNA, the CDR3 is TGTGCCAGCACCTTGAGCGGAGATTACAATGAGCAGTTCTTC. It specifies CASTLSGDYNEQFF.

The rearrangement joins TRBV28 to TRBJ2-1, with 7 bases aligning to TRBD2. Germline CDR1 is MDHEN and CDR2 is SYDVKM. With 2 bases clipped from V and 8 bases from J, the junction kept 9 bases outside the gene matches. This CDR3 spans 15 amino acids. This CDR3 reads CASSLPLAVQDEQFF. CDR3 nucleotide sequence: TGTGCCAGCAGTTTACCGCTAGCGGTCCAGGATGAGCAGTTCTTC. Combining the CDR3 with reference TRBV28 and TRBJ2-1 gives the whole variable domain DVKVTQSSRYLVKRTGEKVFLECVQDMDHENMFWYRQDPGLGLRLIYFSYDVKMKEKGDIPEGYSVSREKKERFSLILESASTNQTSMYLCASSLPLAVQDEQFFGPGTRLTVL.

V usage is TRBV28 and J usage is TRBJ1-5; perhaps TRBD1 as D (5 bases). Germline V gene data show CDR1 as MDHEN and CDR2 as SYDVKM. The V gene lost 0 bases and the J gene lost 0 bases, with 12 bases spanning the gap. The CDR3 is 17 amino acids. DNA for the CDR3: TGTGCCAGCAGTTTATGGGGCAGGGCTCATAGCAATCAGCCCCAGCATTTT. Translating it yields CASSLWGRAHSNQPQHF.

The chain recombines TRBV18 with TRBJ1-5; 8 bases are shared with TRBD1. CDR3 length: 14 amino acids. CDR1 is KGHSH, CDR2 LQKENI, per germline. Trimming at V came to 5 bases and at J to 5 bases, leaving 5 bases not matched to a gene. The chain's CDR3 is CASSAGTGYQPQHF. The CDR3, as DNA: TGTGCCAGCTCAGCTGGGACAGGTTATCAGCCCCAGCATTTT.

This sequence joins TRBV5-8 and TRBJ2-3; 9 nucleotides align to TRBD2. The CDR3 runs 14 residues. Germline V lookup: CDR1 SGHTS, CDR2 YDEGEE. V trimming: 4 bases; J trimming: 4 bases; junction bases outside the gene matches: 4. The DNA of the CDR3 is TGTGCCAGCAGCGTAGGACTAGCGTCAGATACGCAGTATTTT. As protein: CASSVGLASDTQYF.

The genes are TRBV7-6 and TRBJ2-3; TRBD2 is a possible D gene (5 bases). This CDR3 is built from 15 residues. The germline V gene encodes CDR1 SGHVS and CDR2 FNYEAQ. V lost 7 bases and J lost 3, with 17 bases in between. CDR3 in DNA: TGTGCCAGCACCGTAGGTGCTAGCTCTACAGATACGCAGTATTTT. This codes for CASTVGASSTDTQYF.

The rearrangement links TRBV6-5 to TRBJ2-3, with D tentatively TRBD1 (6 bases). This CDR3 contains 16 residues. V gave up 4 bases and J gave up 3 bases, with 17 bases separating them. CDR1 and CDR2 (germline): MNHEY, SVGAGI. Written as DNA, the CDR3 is TGTGCCAGCAGTTCCCCAGGGGAAGAGGAAACAGATACGCAGTATTTT. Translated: CASSSPGEEETDTQYF.

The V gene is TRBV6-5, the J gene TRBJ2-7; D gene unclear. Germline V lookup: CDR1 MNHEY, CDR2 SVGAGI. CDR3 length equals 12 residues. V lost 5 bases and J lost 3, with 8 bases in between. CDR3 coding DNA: TGTGCCAGCAGTGAACGAGGCTACGAGCAGTACTTC. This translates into CASSERGYEQYF.

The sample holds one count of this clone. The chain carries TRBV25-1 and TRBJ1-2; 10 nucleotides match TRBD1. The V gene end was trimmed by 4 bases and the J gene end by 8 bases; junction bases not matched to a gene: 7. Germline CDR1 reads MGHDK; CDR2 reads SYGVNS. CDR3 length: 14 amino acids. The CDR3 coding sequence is TGTGCCAGCAGTGGTGTGGACAGGGGGGGAGGCTACACCTTC. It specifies CASSGVDRGGGYTF.

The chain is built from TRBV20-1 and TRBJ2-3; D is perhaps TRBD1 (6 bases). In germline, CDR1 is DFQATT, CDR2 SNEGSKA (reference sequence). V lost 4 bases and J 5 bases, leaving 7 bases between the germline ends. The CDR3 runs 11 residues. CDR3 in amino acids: CSAKGVDTQYF. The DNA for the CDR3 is TGCAGTGCTAAGGGGGTAGATACGCAGTATTTT.

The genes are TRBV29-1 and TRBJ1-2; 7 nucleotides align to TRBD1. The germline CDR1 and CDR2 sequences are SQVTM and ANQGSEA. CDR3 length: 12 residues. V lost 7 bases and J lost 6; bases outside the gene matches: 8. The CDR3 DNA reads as TGCAGCGAGAGAACAGGGGCCCATGGCTACACCTTC. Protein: CSERTGAHGYTF.

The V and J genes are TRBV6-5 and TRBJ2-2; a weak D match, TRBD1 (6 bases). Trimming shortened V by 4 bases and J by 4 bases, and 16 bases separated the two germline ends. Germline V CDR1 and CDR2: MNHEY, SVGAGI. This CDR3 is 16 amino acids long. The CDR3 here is CASSSRGTFSTGELFF. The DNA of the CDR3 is TGTGCCAGCAGTTCGCGTGGGACATTCAGCACCGGGGAGCTGTTTTTT.

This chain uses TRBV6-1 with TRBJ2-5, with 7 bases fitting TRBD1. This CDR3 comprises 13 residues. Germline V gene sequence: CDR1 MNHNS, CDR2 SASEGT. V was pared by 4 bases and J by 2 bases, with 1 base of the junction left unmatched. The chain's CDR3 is CASSGGQQETQYF. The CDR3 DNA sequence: TGTGCCAGCAGTGGGGGACAGCAAGAGACCCAGTACTTC.